This T cell receptor beta chain comes out of a study of blood T cell repertoires in COVID-19. Trimming cost V 5 bases and J 5 bases, with 9 bases left between them. CDR1 and CDR2 from the germline V gene are SSHAT and FNYEAQ (reference sequence). The CDR3 extends over 13 amino acids. As processed by the authors: The assay estimated nucleated cells by amplifying reference gene primers. Measured with immunoSEQ multiplex PCR; TCRdb has only the in-frame clones, and not every one. V and J calls and clone size follow that table, whereas D and trimming were derived from the DNA. The table has roughly 420,000 clones, approximately 87% seen once. Recruits, aged 18 to 89 years, lived in some 25 US areas. Cohorts were assigned according to the clinical history that participants reported.

This clonotype was obtained from a woman younger than 45 with acute COVID-19. Sequenced input: PBMCs or T cells enriched from blood (not recorded which). The chain couples TRBV7-7 to TRBJ1-4, with D perhaps TRBD1 (5 bases). The CDR3 region is CASSRDRNEKLFF. CDR3 DNA sequence: TGTGCCAGCAGCCGCGACAGAAATGAAAAACTGTTTTTT.